This T cell receptor beta chain was obtained from a study of blood T cells in healthy people across ages. The CDR3 spans 15 residues. Germline V gene sequence: CDR1 LNHNV, CDR2 YYDKDF (reference sequence). V gave up 3 bases and J gave up 2 bases; unmatched junction bases: 3. Next came a second PCR, run for roughly 6 to 11 cycles, which used a sample-barcoded 5' primer along with a J-beta primer mix. Researchers report that each sample yielded at least 2.5 million CDR3-containing paired-end reads. TCRdb re-analysed the 5' RACE reads in MiXCR, keeping a single row per CDR3 protein. The sample yields some 890,000 distinct CDR3 sequences, about 28% seen once. Separately, the same data were catalogued under a study of T cells of mothers and their children.

V gene TRBV15 combines with J gene TRBJ1-5, with 8 bases aligning to TRBD1. Source material: blood. This receptor was identified in a woman in her 40s in good health. The CDR3 sequence is CATSSDRGGNQPQHF. In DNA form, the CDR3 reads TGTGCCACCAGCAGTGACAGGGGCGGCAATCAGCCCCAGCATTTT.